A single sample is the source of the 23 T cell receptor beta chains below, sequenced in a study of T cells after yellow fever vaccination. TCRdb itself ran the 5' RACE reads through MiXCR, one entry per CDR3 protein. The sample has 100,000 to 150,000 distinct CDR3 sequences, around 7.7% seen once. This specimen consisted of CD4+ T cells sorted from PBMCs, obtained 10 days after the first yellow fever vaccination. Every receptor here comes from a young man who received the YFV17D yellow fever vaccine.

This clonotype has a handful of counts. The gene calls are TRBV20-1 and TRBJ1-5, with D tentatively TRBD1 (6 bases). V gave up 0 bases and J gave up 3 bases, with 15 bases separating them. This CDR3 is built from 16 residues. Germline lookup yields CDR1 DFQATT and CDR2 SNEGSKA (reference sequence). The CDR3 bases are TGCAGTGCTAGAGATTCGGGGGCAGTTAACAATCAGCCCCAGCATTTT. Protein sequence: CSARDSGAVNNQPQHF.

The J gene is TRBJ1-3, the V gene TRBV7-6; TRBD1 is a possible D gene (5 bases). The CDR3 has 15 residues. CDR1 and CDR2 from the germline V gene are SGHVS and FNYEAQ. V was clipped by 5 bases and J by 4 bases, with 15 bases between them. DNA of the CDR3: TGTGCCAGCAGCCCTCAAATCGGGGCGGGAAACACCATATATTTT. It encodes CASSPQIGAGNTIYF.

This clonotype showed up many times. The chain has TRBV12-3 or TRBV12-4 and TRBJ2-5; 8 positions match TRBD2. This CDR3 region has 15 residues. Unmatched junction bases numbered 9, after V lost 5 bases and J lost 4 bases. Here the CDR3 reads CASSRSGAGGETQYF. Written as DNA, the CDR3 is TGTGCCAGCAGTCGTAGCGGGGCCGGCGGAGAGACCCAGTACTTC.

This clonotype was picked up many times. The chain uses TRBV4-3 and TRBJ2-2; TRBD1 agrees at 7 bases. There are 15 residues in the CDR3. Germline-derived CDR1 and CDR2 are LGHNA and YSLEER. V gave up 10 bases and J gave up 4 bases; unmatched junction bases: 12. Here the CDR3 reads CATRQSGQRTGELFF. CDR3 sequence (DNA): TGCGCCACCAGGCAGTCGGGACAGCGCACCGGGGAGCTGTTTTTT.

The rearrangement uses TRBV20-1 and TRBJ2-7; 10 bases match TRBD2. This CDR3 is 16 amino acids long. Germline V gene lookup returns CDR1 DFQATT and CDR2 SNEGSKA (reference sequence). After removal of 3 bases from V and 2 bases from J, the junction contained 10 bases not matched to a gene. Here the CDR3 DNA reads TGCAGTGCTAGGGCCCCTGCTAGCGGGGGAACCTACGAGCAGTACTTC. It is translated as CSARAPASGGTYEQYF.

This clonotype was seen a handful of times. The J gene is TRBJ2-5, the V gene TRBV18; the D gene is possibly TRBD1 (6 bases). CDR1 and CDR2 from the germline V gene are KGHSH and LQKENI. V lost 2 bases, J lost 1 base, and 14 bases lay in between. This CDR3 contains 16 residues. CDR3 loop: CASSPEPGQSQETQYF. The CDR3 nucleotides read TGTGCCAGCTCACCAGAACCCGGACAGAGCCAAGAGACCCAGTACTTC.

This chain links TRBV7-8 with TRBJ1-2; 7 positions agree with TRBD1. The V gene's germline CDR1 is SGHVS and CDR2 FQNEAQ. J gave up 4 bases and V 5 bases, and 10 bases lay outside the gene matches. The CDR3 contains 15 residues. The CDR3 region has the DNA TGTGCCAGCAGCACGCGCACAGGGGTTGGCTATGGCTACACCTTC. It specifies CASSTRTGVGYGYTF.

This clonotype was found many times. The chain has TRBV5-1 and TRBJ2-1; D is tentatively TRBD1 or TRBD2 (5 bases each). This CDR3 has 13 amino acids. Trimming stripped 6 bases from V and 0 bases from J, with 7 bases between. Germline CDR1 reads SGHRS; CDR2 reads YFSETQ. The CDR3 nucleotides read TGCGCCAGCACAGGGAGCTCCTACAATGAGCAGTTCTTC. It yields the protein CASTGSSYNEQFF.

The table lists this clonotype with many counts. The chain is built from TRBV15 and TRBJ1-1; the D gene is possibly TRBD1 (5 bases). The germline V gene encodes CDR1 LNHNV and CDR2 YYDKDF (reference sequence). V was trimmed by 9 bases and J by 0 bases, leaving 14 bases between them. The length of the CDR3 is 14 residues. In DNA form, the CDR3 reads TGTGCCACGAAAGCTTCACAGGTGAACACTGAAGCTTTCTTT. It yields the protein CATKASQVNTEAFF.

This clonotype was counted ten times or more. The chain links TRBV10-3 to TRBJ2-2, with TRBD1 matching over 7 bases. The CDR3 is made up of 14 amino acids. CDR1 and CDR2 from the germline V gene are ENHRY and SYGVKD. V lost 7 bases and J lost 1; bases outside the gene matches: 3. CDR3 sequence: CAITGQENTGELFF. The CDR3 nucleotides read TGTGCCATCACCGGACAGGAGAACACCGGGGAGCTGTTTTTT.

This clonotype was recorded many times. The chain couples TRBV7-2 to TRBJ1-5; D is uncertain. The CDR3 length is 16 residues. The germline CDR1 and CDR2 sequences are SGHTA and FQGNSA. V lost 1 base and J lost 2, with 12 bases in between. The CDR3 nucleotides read TGTGCCAGCAGCTTAGTCGCGGGTTTTGGCAATCAGCCCCAGCATTTT. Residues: CASSLVAGFGNQPQHF.

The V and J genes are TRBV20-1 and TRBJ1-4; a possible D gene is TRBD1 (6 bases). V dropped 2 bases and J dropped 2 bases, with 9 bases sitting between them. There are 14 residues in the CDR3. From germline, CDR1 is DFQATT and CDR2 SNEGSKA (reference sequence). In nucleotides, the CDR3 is TGCAGTGCTAGACCAGGGGTTACTAATGAAAAACTGTTTTTT. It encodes CSARPGVTNEKLFF.

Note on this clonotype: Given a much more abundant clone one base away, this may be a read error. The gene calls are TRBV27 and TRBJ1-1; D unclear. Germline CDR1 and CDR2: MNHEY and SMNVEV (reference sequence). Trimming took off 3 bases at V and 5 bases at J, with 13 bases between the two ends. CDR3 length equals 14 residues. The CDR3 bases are TGTGCCAGCAGTTTCAAACCCGGGAGGACTGAAGCTTTCTTT. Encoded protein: CASSFKPGRTEAFF.

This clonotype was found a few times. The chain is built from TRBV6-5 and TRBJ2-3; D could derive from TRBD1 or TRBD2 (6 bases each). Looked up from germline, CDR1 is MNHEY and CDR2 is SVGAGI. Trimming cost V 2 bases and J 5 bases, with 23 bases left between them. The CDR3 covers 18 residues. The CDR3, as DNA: TGTGCCAGCAGTTACATTGGGGGGAGAGGGGGGAAATTAGATACGCAGTATTTT. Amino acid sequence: CASSYIGGRGGKLDTQYF.

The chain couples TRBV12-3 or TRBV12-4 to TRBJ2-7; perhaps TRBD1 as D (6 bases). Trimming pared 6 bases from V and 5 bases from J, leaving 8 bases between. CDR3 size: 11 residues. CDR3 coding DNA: TGTGCCAGCAGCAGGGGTCACGAGCAGTACTTC. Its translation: CASSRGHEQYF.

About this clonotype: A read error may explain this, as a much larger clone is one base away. CDR3 in DNA: TGTGCCAGCAGCTTTCTGGCAGACACAGATGCGCAGTATTTT. Its translation: CASSFLADTDAQYF. The J gene is TRBJ2-3, the V gene TRBV11-2; D is ambiguous. The CDR3 extends over 14 amino acids. Germline CDR1 SGHAT, CDR2 FQNNGV.

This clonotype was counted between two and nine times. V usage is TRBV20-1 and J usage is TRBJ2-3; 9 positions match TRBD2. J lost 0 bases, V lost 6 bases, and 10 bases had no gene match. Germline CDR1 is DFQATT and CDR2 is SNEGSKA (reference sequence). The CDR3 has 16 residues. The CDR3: CSAPRLSGGSTDTQYF. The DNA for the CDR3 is TGCAGTGCCCCACGCCTTAGCGGGGGAAGCACAGATACGCAGTATTTT.

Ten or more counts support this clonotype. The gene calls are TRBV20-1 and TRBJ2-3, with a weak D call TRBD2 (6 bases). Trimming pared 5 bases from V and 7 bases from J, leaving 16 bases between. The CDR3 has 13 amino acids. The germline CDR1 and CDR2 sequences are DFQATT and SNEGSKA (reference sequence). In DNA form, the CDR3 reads TGCAGTGCTCGACTTGGGGACTTGAATACGCAGTATTTT. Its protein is CSARLGDLNTQYF.

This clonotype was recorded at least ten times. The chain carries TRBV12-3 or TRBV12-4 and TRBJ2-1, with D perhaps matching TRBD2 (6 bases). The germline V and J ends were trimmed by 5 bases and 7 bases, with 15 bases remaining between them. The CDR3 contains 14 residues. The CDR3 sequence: CASSPRGTGNEQFF. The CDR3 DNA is TGTGCCAGCAGTCCCCGGGGGACCGGGAATGAGCAGTTCTTC.

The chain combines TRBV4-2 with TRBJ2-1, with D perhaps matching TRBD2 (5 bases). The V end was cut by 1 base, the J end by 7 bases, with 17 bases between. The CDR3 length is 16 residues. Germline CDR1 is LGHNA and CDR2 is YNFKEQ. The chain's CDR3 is CASSQGESGIGNEQFF. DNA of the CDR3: TGTGCCAGCAGCCAAGGAGAGAGCGGTATTGGAAATGAGCAGTTCTTC.

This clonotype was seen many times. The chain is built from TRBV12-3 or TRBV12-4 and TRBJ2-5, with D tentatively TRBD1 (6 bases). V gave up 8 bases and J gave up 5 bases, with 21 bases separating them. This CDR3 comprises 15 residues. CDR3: CASGTAVGGWETQYF. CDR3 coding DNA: TGTGCCAGCGGAACCGCAGTTGGGGGCTGGGAGACCCAGTACTTC.

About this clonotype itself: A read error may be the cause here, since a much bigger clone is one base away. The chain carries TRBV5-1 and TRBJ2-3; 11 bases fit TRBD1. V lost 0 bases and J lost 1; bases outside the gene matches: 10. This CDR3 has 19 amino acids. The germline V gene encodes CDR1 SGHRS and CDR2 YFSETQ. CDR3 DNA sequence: TGCGCCAGCAGCTTGGTAGGACAGGGGGCGAGAGTTCGCACAGATACGCAGTATTTT. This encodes CASSLVGQGARVRTDTQYF. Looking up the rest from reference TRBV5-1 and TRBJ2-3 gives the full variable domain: KAGVTQTPRYLIKTRGQQVTLSCSPISGHRSVSWYQQTPGQGLQFLFEYFSETQRNKGNFPGRFSGRQFSNSRSEMNVSTLELGDSALYLCASSLVGQGARVRTDTQYFGPGTRLTVL.

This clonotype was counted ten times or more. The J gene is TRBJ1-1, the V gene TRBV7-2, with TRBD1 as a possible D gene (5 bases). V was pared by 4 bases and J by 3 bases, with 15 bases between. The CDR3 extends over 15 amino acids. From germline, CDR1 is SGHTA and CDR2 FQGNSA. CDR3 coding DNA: TGTGCCAGCAGCTCCCTTTCGCAGGGTTACACTGAAGCTTTCTTT. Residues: CASSSLSQGYTEAFF.